The present T cell receptor beta chain was sequenced within a study of naive and memory T cell subsets. The V gene's germline CDR1 is KGHSH and CDR2 LQKENI. CDR3 size: 15 residues. V was trimmed by 5 bases and J by 3 bases, leaving 14 bases between them. This clonotype has at least ten counts. Its matching antigen is unknown. Noted treatment: skin biopsy from PPD injection site in Mantoux-positive individual. A UMI-containing oligonucleotide was joined by 3' ligation to the TCR cDNA template. General study results and limits: Delayed type IV hypersensitivity infiltration was taken to explain higher tuberculin-site TCR counts.

Ligated cDNA underwent four rounds of PCR with nested alpha and beta constant region primers and SP2. TCRdb called the UMI-ligation and nested PCR reads again in MiXCR, with one record for every CDR3 protein. The sample holds 20,000 to 25,000 distinct CDR3 sequences, approximately 6.5% seen once. Sequencing was performed on skin, taken from a tuberculin skin test site. The TCR was taken from an adult in good health. The chain is built from TRBV18 and TRBJ1-5, with D hard to call. The CDR3 here is CASSKGEGSNQPQHF. The CDR3 bases are TGTGCCAGCTCAAAAGGTGAAGGCTCCAATCAGCCCCAGCATTTT. Complete variable domain (other parts from reference TRBV18 and TRBJ1-5): NAGVMQNPRHLVRRRGQEARLRCSPMKGHSHVYWYRQLPEEGLKFMVYLQKENIIDESGMPKERFSAEFPKEGPSILRIQQVVRGDSAAYFCASSKGEGSNQPQHFGDGTRLSIL.